The 21 T cell receptor beta chains below come from one sample, sequenced in a study of blood T cells in healthy people across ages. Then a second PCR, running roughly 6 to 11 cycles, was carried out with a sample-barcoded 5' primer and a J-beta primer mix. TCRdb fed the 5' RACE reads into MiXCR, producing one record per CDR3 protein. The sample lists approximately 800,000 distinct CDR3 sequences, roughly 25% occurring once. These data also formed part of another study, on T cells of mothers and their children.

The sequenced sample consisted of blood. These receptors were taken from a boy aged 5-17 years in good health.

The chain combines TRBV12-3 or TRBV12-4 with TRBJ2-7, with D uncertain. The length of the CDR3 is 13 residues. V lost 1 base, J lost 3 bases, and 7 bases lay in between. The CDR3: CASSLGRFYEQYF. The CDR3, as DNA: TGTGCCAGCAGTTTAGGGAGATTCTACGAGCAGTACTTC.

This chain uses TRBV3-1 with TRBJ2-3; D is ambiguous. CDR1 LGHDT and CDR2 YNNKEL come from the germline V gene (reference sequence). The CDR3 extends over 14 amino acids. Trimming pared 2 bases from V and 10 bases from J, leaving 16 bases between. As DNA, the CDR3 is TGTGCCAGCAGCCAATCGCGAGGCTCGGGTTCGCAGTATTTT. Protein sequence: CASSQSRGSGSQYF.

As regards this clonotype: The germline gene is not matched at one end of the junction; a read error may be the cause. The V call is TRBV15, the J call TRBJ1-4; no clear D. CDR1 and CDR2 (germline): LNHNV, YYDKDF (reference sequence). The CDR3 covers 14 residues. CDR3 amino acids: CATSGGATNGKLFF. CDR3 sequence (DNA): TGTGCCACCAGCGGAGGTGCAACTAATGGAAAACTGTTTTTT.

This clonotype appeared a few times. This chain links TRBV20-1 with TRBJ2-5; D is ambiguous. The J call is doubtful: the DNA matches TRBJ2-1 better. Germline lookup yields CDR1 DFQATT and CDR2 SNEGSKA (reference sequence). The CDR3 length is 12 residues. CDR3 DNA: TGCAGTGTTCCGTGGGGTTCCAATGAGCAGTTCTTC. As protein: CSVPWGSNEQFF.

The chain combines TRBV20-1 with TRBJ1-5; no clear D gene. The germline gives CDR1 DFQATT, CDR2 SNEGSKA (reference sequence). The CDR3 extends over 14 amino acids. V was cut by 1 base and J by 4 bases, with 11 bases left in between. For the CDR3, the DNA is TGCAGTGCTAGAGCCCCCCGCGGGAATCAGCCCCAGCATTTT. Translation: CSARAPRGNQPQHF.

The genes are TRBV9 and TRBJ1-2; 9 bases match TRBD1. The trim removed 3 bases at V and 4 bases at J, leaving 7 bases unmatched. CDR1 and CDR2 from the germline V gene are SGDLS and YYNGEE. CDR3 length: 15 residues. CDR3 in DNA: TGTGCCAGCAGCGAATTCCCGGGACAGGGCTATGGCTACACCTTC. This encodes CASSEFPGQGYGYTF.

This clonotype came up many times. This chain connects TRBV7-3 to TRBJ1-4; D remains unclear. V lost 5 bases and J lost 8, with 15 bases in between. This CDR3 contains 14 residues. From germline, CDR1 is SGHTA and CDR2 FQGTGA. The DNA of the CDR3 is TGTGCCAGCAGCGTACCCTTTATGGACGAAAAACTGTTTTTT. It encodes CASSVPFMDEKLFF.

This clonotype was detected a few times. An end of the junction differs from the germline gene, which may be a read error. This rearrangement joins TRBV12-3 or TRBV12-4 to TRBJ1-2; TRBD1 aligns across 7 bases. The CDR3 is made up of 13 amino acids. The CDR3 nucleotides read TGTGCCAGCAGTGACAGGGATAACTATGGCTGCACCTTC. Amino acids: CASSDRDNYGCTF.

The V gene is TRBV6-5, the J gene TRBJ1-1; D is ambiguous. The V gene lost 6 bases and the J gene lost 8 bases, with 10 bases spanning the gap. The CDR3 is made up of 11 amino acids. CDR1 is MNHEY, CDR2 SVGAGI, per germline. The CDR3 DNA sequence: TGTGCCAGCAGCTATTCGGGAGAAGCTTTCTTT. The encoded protein is CASSYSGEAFF.

This chain joins TRBV2 and TRBJ2-5; TRBD1 might be the D (5 bases). The end of the DNA fits TRBJ2-7 better, so the J call may be wrong. The CDR3 has 15 amino acids. CDR1 and CDR2 (germline): SNHLY, FYNNEI. In DNA form, the CDR3 reads TGTGCCAGCAGTGGGTTGCAAGACAGTTCCTACGAGCAGTACTTC. Protein: CASSGLQDSSYEQYF.

This clonotype has only a few counts. This sequence joins TRBV12-3 or TRBV12-4 and TRBJ1-5; D is unclear. This CDR3 has 14 amino acids. Trimming took off 5 bases at V and 0 bases at J, with 8 bases between the two ends. This chain's CDR3 is CASSPTASNQPQHF. The CDR3 DNA is TGTGCCAGCAGTCCTACGGCTAGCAATCAGCCCCAGCATTTT.

Regarding this clonotype: The junction departs from the called germline gene at one end, perhaps through a read error. The V gene is TRBV30, the J gene TRBJ2-7; TRBD1 is a possible D gene (5 bases). Germline V lookup: CDR1 GTSNPN, CDR2 SVGIG (reference sequence). The CDR3 loop spans 13 amino acids. This CDR3 reads CAWSVGRRNERYF. The CDR3 DNA follows: TGTGCCTGGAGTGTGGGGCGCCGAAACGAGCGGTACTTC.

The chain employs TRBV7-2 and TRBJ2-7; D is possibly TRBD1 (6 bases). This CDR3 comprises 14 residues. V was shortened by 7 bases and J by 4 bases, with 17 bases between the two germline ends. The V gene's germline CDR1 is SGHTA and CDR2 FQGNSA. This chain's CDR3 is CASNAHQGPYEQYF. CDR3 bases: TGTGCCAGCAACGCCCATCAGGGGCCGTACGAGCAGTACTTC.

The sample holds a few counts of this clonotype. V is TRBV15 and J is TRBJ1-4, with a tentative D call TRBD1 (5 bases). CDR1 and CDR2 (germline): LNHNV, YYDKDF (reference sequence). This CDR3 is built from 15 residues. The V end was cut by 1 base, the J end by 8 bases, with 14 bases between. The CDR3 bases are TGTGCCACCAGCAGAGCACCGGGGGTGTCGGAAAAACTGTTTTTT. Amino acid sequence: CATSRAPGVSEKLFF.

The chain links TRBV6-6 to TRBJ2-2; D ambiguous. V lost 6 bases and J 2 bases, leaving 16 bases between the germline ends. The CDR3 extends over 16 amino acids. CDR1 is MNHNY, CDR2 SVGAGI, per germline (reference sequence). CDR3 bases: TGTGCCAGCAGACCGCCGGGCCAACCAAACACCGGGGAGCTGTTTTTT. It translates to CASRPPGQPNTGELFF.

The rearrangement uses TRBV28 and TRBJ2-5, with no clear D. Judging by the DNA end, TRBJ2-1 fits better; the J call may be wrong. Per germline, CDR1 MDHEN and CDR2 SYDVKM. The CDR3 totals 16 residues. The CDR3 loop is CASSFRLVAWRNEQFF. For the CDR3, the DNA is TGTGCCAGCAGTTTTAGGTTGGTGGCTTGGAGAAATGAGCAGTTCTTC.

The chain carries TRBV3-1 and TRBJ1-2; 7 bases agree with TRBD1. The germline gives CDR1 LGHDT, CDR2 YNNKEL (reference sequence). The V gene end was trimmed by 1 base and the J gene end by 4 bases; junction bases not matched to a gene: 6. This CDR3 is 15 amino acids long. In DNA, the CDR3 is TGTGCCAGCAGCCAAGGGAACAGGGGTGTCTATGGCTACACCTTC. Translated, it gives CASSQGNRGVYGYTF.

The chain couples TRBV28 to TRBJ2-7; 10 nucleotides align to TRBD1. The V gene's germline CDR1 is MDHEN and CDR2 SYDVKM. The CDR3 length is 15 residues. The ends lost 6 bases at V and 6 bases at J; junction bases unmatched: 11. The CDR3 nucleotides are TGTGCCAGCAGAGGGTGGGGACAGGGGCTGGGCGAGCAGTACTTC. Translated: CASRGWGQGLGEQYF. The full variable domain, its missing parts supplied by reference TRBV28 and TRBJ2-7, is DVKVTQSSRYLVKRTGEKVFLECVQDMDHENMFWYRQDPGLGLRLIYFSYDVKMKEKGDIPEGYSVSREKKERFSLILESASTNQTSMYLCASRGWGQGLGEQYFGPGTRLTVT.

This clonotype was recorded a few times. V usage is TRBV7-2 and J usage is TRBJ2-5; no firm D call. Germline CDR1 is SGHTA and CDR2 is FQGNSA. The CDR3 spans 13 residues. V was pared by 5 bases and J by 4 bases, with 11 bases between. The CDR3 protein is CASSRSRGETQYF. The DNA for the CDR3 is TGTGCCAGCAGCCGATCCCGTGGAGAGACCCAGTACTTC.

This clonotype has a handful of counts. The chain joins TRBV5-6 to TRBJ1-1; no clear D. The CDR3 is 13 residues long. The V gene lost 10 bases and the J gene lost 7 bases, with 20 bases spanning the gap. In germline, CDR1 is SGHDT, CDR2 YYEEEE. The CDR3 bases are TGTGCCTCTCGGGGTTTAAAAGGCATTGAAGCTTTCTTT. Its protein product is CASRGLKGIEAFF.

The V call is TRBV6-6, the J call TRBJ2-3, with 9 nucleotides matching TRBD1. Germline CDR1 and CDR2: MNHNY and SVGAGI (reference sequence). V lost 2 bases and J lost 4; bases outside the gene matches: 7. The CDR3 covers 16 residues. CDR3 protein: CASSYRTGEKADTQYF. The CDR3 DNA follows: TGTGCCAGCAGTTACCGGACAGGGGAGAAGGCAGATACGCAGTATTTT.